The 19 T cell receptor beta chains presented below share a single source sample, sequenced in a study of CD8+ T cells in alopecia areata. In each case, RNA was isolated and then reverse transcribed into cDNA as the sequencing template. The table came from immunoSEQ multiplex PCR; TCRdb's copy has only in-frame clones and leaves some out. The table records roughly 190,000 clones, 60% to 70% of them present only once. The treatment: oral pan-JAK inhibitor, 5-10 mg twice daily. The specimen was CD4+ T cells sorted from blood, collected at week 4, from a patient treated with tofacitinib. These TCRs come from a human donor with alopecia areata.

In the case of this clone: An end of the junction differs from the germline gene, which may be a read error. The chain uses TRBV29-1 and TRBJ2-4; TRBD1 matches at 12 bases. Germline V gene sequence: CDR1 SQVTM, CDR2 ANQGSEA. The CDR3 has 15 amino acids. The CDR3 is CSVEVGQGARNIQYF. The CDR3, as DNA: TGCAGCGTTGAAGTGGGACAGGGGGCCAGAAACATTCAGTACTTC.

The rearrangement links TRBV5-1 to TRBJ1-1; D is ambiguous. Per the germline V gene, CDR1 is SGHRS and CDR2 is YFSETQ. Trimming took 4 bases from V and 8 from J, leaving 6 bases between them. There are 10 residues in the CDR3. The chain's CDR3 is CASSGLEAFF. CDR3 DNA sequence: TGCGCCAGCAGCGGCCTAGAAGCTTTCTTT. The complete variable domain, with remaining parts taken from reference TRBV5-1 and TRBJ1-1, reads KAGVTQTPRYLIKTRGQQVTLSCSPISGHRSVSWYQQTPGQGLQFLFEYFSETQRNKGNFPGRFSGRQFSNSRSEMNVSTLELGDSALYLCASSGLEAFFGQGTRLTVV.

As regards this clone: Different DNA sequences within this sample yield the same CDR3. The chain couples TRBV18 to TRBJ2-7; D is uncertain. From germline, CDR1 is KGHSH and CDR2 LQKENI. Trimming left V 3 bases short and J 0 bases short, with 6 bases between. The CDR3 length is 13 residues. CDR3 bases: TGTGCCAGCTCACCGGCAAGCTCCTACGAGCAGTACTTC. Its translation: CASSPASSYEQYF. Filled out from reference TRBV18 and TRBJ2-7, the complete variable domain reads NAGVMQNPRHLVRRRGQEARLRCSPMKGHSHVYWYRQLPEEGLKFMVYLQKENIIDESGMPKERFSAEFPKEGPSILRIQQVVRGDSAAYFCASSPASSYEQYFGPGTRLTVT.

As regards this clone: One junction end disagrees with the germline gene, perhaps due to a read error. J is TRBJ2-3 and V is TRBV7-9; 15 positions match TRBD2. Germline V gene lookup returns CDR1 SEHNR and CDR2 FQNEAQ (reference sequence). The CDR3 loop spans 15 amino acids. The CDR3 here is CASSPPGLAGGRKGF. CDR3 bases: TGTGCCAGCAGCCCCCCGGGACTAGCGGGGGGCAGAAAGGGATTT.

This chain connects TRBV7-9 to TRBJ1-5; 9 bases map to TRBD1. V lost 2 bases, J lost 5 bases, and 1 base stayed unmatched. Germline values: CDR1 SEHNR, CDR2 FQNEAQ (reference sequence). The CDR3 sequence is 14 residues long. The CDR3 here is CASSLWDRDQPQHF. For the CDR3, the DNA is TGTGCCAGCAGCTTATGGGACAGGGATCAGCCCCAGCATTTT. Full variable domain (remainder filled in from reference TRBV7-9 and TRBJ1-5): DTGVSQNPRHKITKRGQNVTFRCDPISEHNRLYWYRQTLGQGPEFLTYFQNEAQLEKSRLLSDRFSAERPKGSFSTLEIQRTEQGDSAMYLCASSLWDRDQPQHFGDGTRLSIL.

This clone came up a few times. The V and J genes are TRBV29-1 and TRBJ1-5; 8 bases are shared with TRBD1. Germline V gives CDR1 SQVTM, CDR2 ANQGSEA. The CDR3 contains 13 residues. V trimming: 6 bases; J trimming: 5 bases; junction bases outside the gene matches: 6. CDR3 amino acids: CSVRTGKDQPQHF. The CDR3 bases are TGCAGCGTGAGGACAGGGAAAGATCAGCCCCAGCATTTT.

The chain is built from TRBV2 and TRBJ2-2; TRBD2 might be the D (5 bases). The CDR3 contains 12 residues. Trimming cost V 7 bases and J 10 bases, with 13 bases left between them. Germline V lookup: CDR1 SNHLY, CDR2 FYNNEI. This chain's CDR3 is CASTPLDEELFF. As DNA, the CDR3 is TGTGCCAGCACCCCACTAGACGAGGAGCTGTTTTTT.

This clone has a handful of counts. The chain couples TRBV4-3 to TRBJ2-3; 8 bases match TRBD2. The V gene's germline CDR1 is LGHNA and CDR2 YSLEER. The trim removed 0 bases at V and 2 bases at J, leaving 4 bases unmatched. The CDR3 length is 16 residues. The CDR3, as DNA: TGCGCCAGCAGCCAAGAGGGTGGACTAGCCACAGATACGCAGTATTTT. This gives the protein CASSQEGGLATDTQYF.

The chain uses TRBV9 and TRBJ2-4, with 7 bases lining up with TRBD2. J was trimmed by 10 bases and V by 4 bases; bases with no gene match: 8. CDR3 length: 13 residues. From germline, CDR1 is SGDLS and CDR2 YYNGEE. The CDR3 here is CASSPSSGEIQYF. CDR3 DNA sequence: TGTGCCAGCAGCCCCTCTAGCGGAGAGATTCAGTACTTC.

The genes are TRBV5-6 and TRBJ1-5; D is unresolved. Trimming pared 4 bases from V and 5 bases from J, leaving 13 bases between. CDR3 size: 14 residues. Germline CDR1 is SGHDT and CDR2 is YYEEEE. The CDR3 spells CASSNLGMDQPQHF. CDR3 DNA sequence: TGTGCCAGCAGCAATCTTGGTATGGATCAGCCCCAGCATTTT.

The CDR3 DNA is TGTGCCTGGAGTGTACGAGGGACAGGACCTATAAGTAACACCATATATTTT. It yields the protein CAWSVRGTGPISNTIYF. The chain employs TRBV30 and TRBJ1-3; 8 positions match TRBD1. V dropped 0 bases and J dropped 7; count of bases not matched to a gene: 14. The germline gives CDR1 GTSNPN, CDR2 SVGIG (reference sequence). The CDR3 is 17 amino acids.

The chain couples TRBV28 to TRBJ1-6; TRBD1 might be the D (5 bases). Between the trimmed V and J ends, which lost 4 bases and 7 bases, there was a span of 14 bases. The germline V gene has CDR1 MDHEN and CDR2 SYDVKM. The CDR3 is 15 amino acids. CDR3 loop: CASSSRGPRNSPLHF. The CDR3, as DNA: TGTGCCAGCAGTTCACGGGGACCGAGAAATTCACCCCTCCACTTT.

The chain links TRBV30 to TRBJ2-3; D not certain. The V gene's germline CDR1 is GTSNPN and CDR2 SVGIG (reference sequence). CDR3 size: 11 residues. The ends were cut back, 1 base at V and 6 bases at J, with 5 bases in the middle. The CDR3 region has the DNA TGTGCCTGGAGTGCCCAGGATACGCAGTATTTT. Translating gives CAWSAQDTQYF.

This rearrangement joins TRBV7-2 to TRBJ2-5, with 10 bases fitting TRBD1. The V gene's germline CDR1 is SGHTA and CDR2 FQGNSA. The CDR3 spans 14 residues. With 7 bases clipped from V and 5 bases from J, the junction kept 7 bases outside the gene matches. This CDR3 reads CASNRQGAGETQYF. Written as DNA, the CDR3 is TGTGCCAGCAACCGACAGGGGGCAGGGGAGACCCAGTACTTC.

The chain carries TRBV6-6 and TRBJ1-6; D remains unclear. The CDR3 runs to 12 residues. Trimming took off 2 bases at V and 8 bases at J, with 4 bases between the two ends. The germline gives CDR1 MNHNY, CDR2 SVGAGI (reference sequence). The CDR3 DNA sequence: TGTGCCAGCAGTTACAGGCATTCACCCCTCCACTTT. It codes for CASSYRHSPLHF.

This clone was counted a few times. This sequence joins TRBV28 and TRBJ1-5; 8 bases agree with TRBD1. The ends lost 6 bases at V and 4 bases at J; junction bases unmatched: 11. The CDR3 covers 16 residues. Looked up from germline, CDR1 is MDHEN and CDR2 is SYDVKM. DNA of the CDR3: TGTGCCAGCAGACGGCAGGGGGCAGTCGGGAATCAGCCCCAGCATTTT. This encodes CASRRQGAVGNQPQHF.

The rearrangement uses TRBV2 and TRBJ2-2; D might be TRBD2 (5 bases). Germline V gives CDR1 SNHLY, CDR2 FYNNEI. CDR3 length equals 14 residues. With 4 bases removed from V and 7 bases from J, the gap between germline ends came to 13 bases. The DNA of the CDR3 is TGTGCCAGCAGTGCATCAGTCGGAGGCGGGGAGCTGTTTTTT. Its translation: CASSASVGGGELFF.

The V and J genes are TRBV5-6 and TRBJ1-1; D ambiguous. V lost 4 bases, J lost 1 base, and 11 bases lay in between. The germline V gene has CDR1 SGHDT and CDR2 YYEEEE. This CDR3 contains 14 residues. The CDR3 region has the DNA TGTGCCAGCAGCCCCCCGTTTGGGAACACTGAAGCTTTCTTT. This encodes CASSPPFGNTEAFF.

This chain uses TRBV20-1 with TRBJ2-5; the D is unclear. Per the germline V gene, CDR1 is DFQATT and CDR2 is SNEGSKA (reference sequence). The CDR3 has 11 residues. The V end lost 7 bases, the J end lost 2 bases, and 8 bases lay between the germline ends. The CDR3 DNA reads TGCAGTGGACTCATACAAGAGACCCAGTACTTC. Translating it yields CSGLIQETQYF.